One sample yielded the 9 T cell receptor beta chains listed below, sequenced in a study of shared T cell receptors in the human thymus. TCRdb's copy holds only in-frame clones and misses some; the assay was immunoSEQ multiplex PCR. The table records more than 550,000 clones, 87% of them present only once. These data were also reused for a study on human thymus T cells.

The sequenced sample was thymocytes. The receptors here all came from a boy under two years old with a congenital heart defect.

V gene TRBV9 combines with J gene TRBJ1-3, with 10 bases lining up with TRBD1. The CDR3 length is 15 residues. CDR1 is SGDLS, CDR2 YYNGEE, per germline. With 0 bases clipped from V and 4 bases from J, the junction kept 1 base outside the gene matches. The chain's CDR3 is CASSVAGQGGNTIYF. In DNA form, the CDR3 reads TGTGCCAGCAGCGTAGCGGGACAGGGGGGAAACACCATATATTTT.

This chain joins TRBV11-2 and TRBJ2-7, with TRBD2 matching over 9 bases. V lost 5 bases, J lost 3 bases, and 5 bases stayed unmatched. CDR3 size: 14 residues. Germline CDR1 reads SGHAT; CDR2 reads FQNNGV. CDR3 nucleotides: TGTGCCAGCAGCCACACTAGCGGGTGCTACGAGCAGTACTTC. This codes for CASSHTSGCYEQYF.

This rearrangement joins TRBV10-3 to TRBJ2-1; 8 bases are a match to TRBD2. The germline V gene has CDR1 ENHRY and CDR2 SYGVKD. V shed 5 bases and J 0 bases; nucleotides not matched to a gene: 0. This CDR3 spans 14 amino acids. CDR3 bases: TGTGCCATCAGTAGCGGGAGCTCCTACAATGAGCAGTTCTTC. It yields the protein CAISSGSSYNEQFF.

Comments on this clone: In the same sample, other DNA sequences code for this CDR3. The chain couples TRBV28 to TRBJ2-1; unclear D gene. CDR1 and CDR2 from the germline V gene are MDHEN and SYDVKM. V was pared by 5 bases and J by 3 bases, with 5 bases between. The CDR3 has 12 amino acids. In DNA form, the CDR3 reads TGTGCCAGCAGTCCTAGCTACAATGAGCAGTTCTTC. Translating it yields CASSPSYNEQFF.

The chain combines TRBV5-8 with TRBJ1-2; 11 nucleotides align to TRBD1. CDR1 and CDR2 from the germline V gene are SGHTS and YDEGEE. CDR3 length: 19 residues. The junction had 18 bases not matched to a gene; V was cut back by 4 bases and J by 4 bases. The CDR3 loop reads CASSPIIEQDRGRGYGYTF. CDR3 DNA sequence: TGTGCCAGCAGCCCGATTATTGAACAGGACAGGGGGCGCGGCTATGGCTACACCTTC.

The gene calls are TRBV5-1 and TRBJ1-3; possibly TRBD1 for D (5 bases). This CDR3 spans 18 amino acids. CDR1 and CDR2 from the germline V gene are SGHRS and YFSETQ. V was pared by 1 base and J by 0 bases, with 17 bases between. CDR3 nucleotides: TGCGCCAGCAGCTTGAGGGAATGGGGGGGAGACTCTGGAAACACCATATATTTT. Amino acids: CASSLREWGGDSGNTIYF.

The rearrangement joins TRBV28 to TRBJ2-1; D is perhaps TRBD1 (5 bases). Trimming pared 6 bases from V and 2 bases from J, leaving 5 bases between. The germline gives CDR1 MDHEN, CDR2 SYDVKM. The CDR3 runs to 12 residues. CDR3 loop: CASRGAYNEQFF. In DNA form, the CDR3 reads TGTGCCAGCAGAGGGGCCTACAATGAGCAGTTCTTC.

This clone came up once. This chain links TRBV19 with TRBJ1-5; tentative D call: TRBD1 (6 bases). V lost 4 bases to trimming and J lost 0 bases, with 19 bases between them. CDR1 and CDR2 (germline): LNHDA, SQIVND (reference sequence). The CDR3 consists of 18 residues. CDR3 region: CASSTNTGLRYSNQPQHF. CDR3 nucleotides: TGTGCCAGTAGTACCAATACAGGGTTACGGTATAGCAATCAGCCCCAGCATTTT.

V and J are TRBV5-1 and TRBJ1-1, with D maybe TRBD1 (5 bases). The V gene's germline CDR1 is SGHRS and CDR2 YFSETQ. Between the trimmed V and J ends, which lost 2 bases and 3 bases, there was a span of 11 bases. CDR3 length: 14 amino acids. CDR3 loop: CASSLNRDYTEAFF. CDR3 sequence (DNA): TGCGCCAGCAGCTTAAACCGGGACTACACTGAAGCTTTCTTT.